One sample yielded the 18 T cell receptor beta chains listed below, sequenced in a study of blood T cell repertoires in COVID-19. Measured with immunoSEQ multiplex PCR; TCRdb has only the in-frame clones, and not every one. The sample yields 150,000 to 200,000 clones, 74% seen once. Input material: peripheral blood. These receptor sequences come from a woman over 75 with acute or convalescent COVID-19.

The chain combines TRBV3-1 (or the pseudogene TRBV3-2) with TRBJ1-2; D not certain. CDR1 is LGHDT, CDR2 YNNKEL, per germline (reference sequence). The V and J ends lost 3 bases and 6 bases respectively, with 14 bases between them. The CDR3 spans 14 residues. The CDR3 sequence is CASSHMGSEHGYTF. In DNA form, the CDR3 reads TGTGCCAGCAGCCATATGGGGAGTGAACATGGCTACACCTTC.

The chain links TRBV27 to TRBJ2-3; 14 bases align to TRBD2. The V segment lost 11 bases and the J segment 7 bases; nucleotides outside the gene matches: 8. The germline V gene encodes CDR1 MNHEY and CDR2 SMNVEV (reference sequence). This CDR3 is 14 amino acids long. CDR3 DNA sequence: TGTGCCTTGACTAGCGGGAGGGTCCTGAATACGCAGTATTTT. This codes for CALTSGRVLNTQYF.

V usage is TRBV24-1 and J usage is TRBJ2-7; D unresolved. V dropped 7 bases and J dropped 5 bases, with 2 bases sitting between them. Germline-derived CDR1 and CDR2 are KGHDR and SFDVKD. This CDR3 contains 9 residues. CDR3 bases: TGTGCCACCAGCAACGAGCAGTACTTC. It translates to CATSNEQYF.

The V gene is TRBV9, the J gene TRBJ2-3, with TRBD1 matching over 9 bases. Losses at the gene ends were 4 bases for V and 2 bases for J; bases not matched to a gene: 5. The CDR3 is 15 residues long. CDR1 and CDR2 (germline): SGDLS, YYNGEE. The CDR3 reads CASSIRDRDTDTQYF. The CDR3 bases are TGTGCCAGCAGCATCCGGGACAGGGACACAGATACGCAGTATTTT.

The V call is TRBV5-6, the J call TRBJ2-7, with a possible D match to TRBD1 (5 bases). The CDR3 spans 16 residues. Germline lookup yields CDR1 SGHDT and CDR2 YYEEEE. V was trimmed by 0 bases and J by 8 bases, leaving 21 bases between them. This CDR3 is CASSLDRRPHITQQYF. Written as DNA, the CDR3 is TGTGCCAGCAGCTTGGACAGGAGACCCCACATTACGCAGCAGTACTTC.

CDR3 nucleotides: TGCGCCAGCAGCTTCTCCGGGACAGCCTACAATGAGCAGTTCTTC. Residues: CASSFSGTAYNEQFF. V and J are TRBV10-2 and TRBJ2-1, with 7 nucleotides matching TRBD1. The CDR3 spans 15 residues. The germline gives CDR1 WSHSY, CDR2 SAAADI. V gave up 6 bases and J gave up 2 bases; unmatched junction bases: 7.

The rearrangement links TRBV10-3 to TRBJ1-5; no firm D call. V shed 4 bases and J shed 5 bases, with 9 bases lying between them. Germline assignment: CDR1 ENHRY and CDR2 SYGVKD. The CDR3 contains 13 residues. CDR3 nucleotide sequence: TGTGCCATCAGTGTTTTCCAGGATCAGCCCCAGCATTTT. Its protein product is CAISVFQDQPQHF.

This chain connects TRBV11-1 to TRBJ2-5; tentatively, D is TRBD2 (7 bases). V gave up 2 bases and J gave up 5 bases, with 12 bases separating them. The CDR3 sequence is 14 residues long. Germline assignment: CDR1 SGHAT and CDR2 FQDESV (reference sequence). CDR3 nucleotide sequence: TGTGCCAGCAGCTTATCGGGGAGGGGGGAGACCCAGTACTTC. Residues: CASSLSGRGETQYF. Filled out from reference TRBV11-1 and TRBJ2-5, the complete variable domain reads EAEVAQSPRYKITEKSQAVAFWCDPISGHATLYWYRQILGQGPELLVQFQDESVVDDSQLPKDRFSAERLKGVDSTLKIQPAELGDSAMYLCASSLSGRGETQYFGPGTRLLVL.

The chain uses TRBV7-2 and TRBJ1-1; D is perhaps TRBD1 (6 bases). CDR1 is SGHTA, CDR2 FQGNSA, per germline. Trimming took 5 bases from V and 5 from J, leaving 18 bases between them. The CDR3 is made up of 15 amino acids. CDR3 DNA sequence: TGTGCCAGCAGCAAACAGGGACGGGGGGATACTGAAGCTTTCTTT. It yields the protein CASSKQGRGDTEAFF.

The V gene is TRBV5-1, the J gene TRBJ2-1; TRBD2 matches 11 bases. The CDR3 has 16 amino acids. Per germline, CDR1 SGHRS and CDR2 YFSETQ. J was trimmed by 2 bases and V by 5 bases; bases with no gene match: 6. CDR3 in amino acids: CASRMGTSGPYNEQFF. CDR3 DNA: TGCGCCAGCAGAATGGGGACTAGCGGCCCCTACAATGAGCAGTTCTTC.

This clone has a handful of counts. DNA for the CDR3: TGTGCCAGCAGCAAGAGCGGGACGCCCCCTGTCAAGCAGTACTTC. It codes for CASSKSGTPPVKQYF. J is TRBJ2-7 and V is TRBV21-1; the listed D gene, TRBD2, was not tested against the DNA. TRBV21-1 is reported as a pseudogene. CDR3 length: 15 amino acids.

The chain combines TRBV11-2 with TRBJ2-1; maybe TRBD2 (6 bases). The CDR3 spans 17 residues. CDR1 is SGHAT and CDR2 is FQNNGV in the germline V gene. V lost 1 base, J lost 0 bases, and 13 bases lay in between. CDR3 DNA: TGTGCCAGCAGCTTAGGGCCCTCGGGGGTCTCCTACAATGAGCAGTTCTTC. Its protein product is CASSLGPSGVSYNEQFF.

This clone was observed a handful of times. The chain employs TRBV4-3 and TRBJ1-1, with TRBD1 matching over 8 bases. J gave up 7 bases and V 3 bases, and 4 bases lay outside the gene matches. There are 13 residues in the CDR3. The germline V gene has CDR1 LGHNA and CDR2 YSLEER. The CDR3 region has the DNA TGCGCCAGCAGCCACGGACAGGGCAGTGAAGCTTTCTTT. It codes for CASSHGQGSEAFF.

The chain uses TRBV10-3 and TRBJ1-6, with TRBD1 matching over 8 bases. The V and J ends lost 10 bases and 5 bases, in that order; junction bases with no gene match: 7. The CDR3 is 14 residues long. CDR1 and CDR2 from the germline V gene are ENHRY and SYGVKD. CDR3 region: CATADRANNSPLHF. DNA for the CDR3: TGTGCCACAGCGGACAGGGCTAATAATTCACCCCTCCACTTT.

This clone came up once. CDR3 bases: TGTGCCAGCAGTTACTCGGGCAGGGAAACCGGGGAGCTGTTTTTT. Its translation: CASSYSGRETGELFF. The V call is TRBV6-6, the J call TRBJ2-2; possibly TRBD1 for D (5 bases). The CDR3 runs to 15 residues. The ends were cut back, 0 bases at V and 5 bases at J, with 10 bases in the middle. Germline CDR1 MNHNY, CDR2 SVGAGI (reference sequence).

V is TRBV7-6 and J is TRBJ2-3; TRBD2 is a possible D gene (5 bases). The CDR3 covers 16 residues. Trimming removed 3 bases from V and 0 bases from J, with 13 bases in between. The germline CDR1 and CDR2 sequences are SGHVS and FNYEAQ. The CDR3 is CASSLNLRTSTDTQYF. In DNA form, the CDR3 reads TGTGCCAGCAGCTTGAATCTGAGGACTAGCACAGATACGCAGTATTTT.

This chain uses TRBV6-2 or TRBV6-3 with TRBJ1-1; 7 positions match TRBD1. Germline lookup yields CDR1 MNHEY and CDR2 SVGEGT. The CDR3 totals 14 residues. J was trimmed by 1 base and V by 6 bases; bases with no gene match: 5. The CDR3 DNA sequence: TGTGCCAGCAGCAACGACAGGGAGAACACTGAAGCTTTCTTT. This codes for CASSNDRENTEAFF.

This clone was counted a few times. CDR3 DNA sequence: TGTGCCAGCAGGCCATCAGGGTCCGGAAACACCATATATTTT. Its protein is CASRPSGSGNTIYF. J is TRBJ1-3 and V is TRBV6-5, with a possible D match to TRBD1 (5 bases). The CDR3 extends over 14 amino acids. Germline loops: CDR1 MNHEY, CDR2 SVGAGI. V was trimmed by 6 bases and J by 4 bases, leaving 13 bases between them.